This TCR beta chain was documented in a study of metastatic and nonmetastatic thyroid tumors. The study's findings and limits: Reports indicated that malignant thyroid tumors showed significantly higher TCR beta diversity than benign nodules did, in blood and tumor.

This clone occurred many times. Its antigen is unidentified. TCRdb re-clonotyped the PCR reads through MiXCR. The table includes approximately 58,000 clones, 20% detected once. Nobody among the patients had been given any treatment before thyroid surgery. Germline V lookup: CDR1 SGHDT, CDR2 YYEEEE. The CDR3 runs 16 residues. J was trimmed by 5 bases and V by 5 bases; bases with no gene match: 7. The rearrangement uses TRBV5-6 and TRBJ1-6, with 10 bases aligning to TRBD1. The sequenced material came from blood. The TCR originated in a female donor with papillary thyroid cancer or a benign thyroid nodule (not recorded which). Some clones in this sample may be carry-over from other donors' samples. CDR3 in amino acids: CASRPGQGHDNSPLHF. DNA for the CDR3: TGTGCCAGCAGGCCGGGACAGGGGCACGATAATTCACCCCTCCACTTT.